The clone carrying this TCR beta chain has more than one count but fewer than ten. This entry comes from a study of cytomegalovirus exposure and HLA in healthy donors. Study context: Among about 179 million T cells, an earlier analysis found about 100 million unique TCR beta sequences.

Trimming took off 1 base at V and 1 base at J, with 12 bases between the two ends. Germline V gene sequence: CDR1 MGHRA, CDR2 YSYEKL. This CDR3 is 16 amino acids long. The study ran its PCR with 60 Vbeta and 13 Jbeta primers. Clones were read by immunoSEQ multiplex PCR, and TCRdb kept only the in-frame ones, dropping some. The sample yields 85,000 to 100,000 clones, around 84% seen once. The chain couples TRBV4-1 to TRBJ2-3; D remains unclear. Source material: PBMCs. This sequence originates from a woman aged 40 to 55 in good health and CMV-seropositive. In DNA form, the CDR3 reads TGCGCCAGCAGCCAAGTACCATGGAGACGCACAGATACGCAGTATTTT. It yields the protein CASSQVPWRRTDTQYF.